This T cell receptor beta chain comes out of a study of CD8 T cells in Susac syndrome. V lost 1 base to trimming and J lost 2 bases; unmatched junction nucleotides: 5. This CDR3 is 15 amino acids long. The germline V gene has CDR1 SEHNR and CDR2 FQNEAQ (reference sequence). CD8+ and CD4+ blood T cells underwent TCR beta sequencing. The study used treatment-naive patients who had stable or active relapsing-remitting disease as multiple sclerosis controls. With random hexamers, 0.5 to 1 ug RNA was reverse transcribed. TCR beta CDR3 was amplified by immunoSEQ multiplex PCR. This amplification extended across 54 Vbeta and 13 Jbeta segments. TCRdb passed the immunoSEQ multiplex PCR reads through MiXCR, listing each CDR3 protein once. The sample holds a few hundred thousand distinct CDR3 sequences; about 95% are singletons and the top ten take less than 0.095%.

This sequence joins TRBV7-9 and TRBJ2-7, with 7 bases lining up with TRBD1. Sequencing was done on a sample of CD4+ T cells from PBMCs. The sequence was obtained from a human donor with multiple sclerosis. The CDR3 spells CASSLGPGTAYEQYF. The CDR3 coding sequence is TGTGCCAGCAGCTTAGGCCCCGGGACAGCCTACGAGCAGTACTTC.